The 28 T cell receptor beta chains below were found in one sample sequenced in a study of T-cell memory formation after mild COVID-19. TCRdb itself ran the 5' RACE reads through MiXCR, one entry per CDR3 protein. The sample records about 470,000 distinct CDR3 sequences, over 15% being singletons. The sequencing sample was made of PBMCs or a T cell subset sorted from them (not recorded which). These receptors all come from an adult woman who had mild COVID-19 (a few samples of this study predate the infection). Cell type and time point are not known.

Ten or more counts support this clonotype. The CDR3 nucleotides are TGTGCCAGCAGGTTAGGGGCTAGCGGGAGGGGTGAGCAGTTCTTC. This codes for CASRLGASGRGEQFF. This chain uses TRBV9 with TRBJ2-1; 12 nucleotides match TRBD2. The CDR3 length is 15 residues. V lost 5 bases and J lost 9; bases outside the gene matches: 9. From germline, CDR1 is SGDLS and CDR2 YYNGEE.

The CDR3, as DNA: TGCGCCAGCAGCCCCAAGGCGACCTACACCGGGGAGCTGTTTTTT. It codes for CASSPKATYTGELFF. The chain uses TRBV4-3 and TRBJ2-2; D gene ambiguous. Germline V CDR1 and CDR2: LGHNA, YSLEER. The CDR3 contains 15 residues. V lost 4 bases and J 3 bases, leaving 12 bases between the germline ends.

The J gene is TRBJ1-1, the V gene TRBV7-8, with 8 bases fitting TRBD1. The germline V gene encodes CDR1 SGHVS and CDR2 FQNEAQ. The CDR3 has 16 residues. The junction had 14 bases not matched to a gene; V was cut back by 4 bases and J by 7 bases. The CDR3 here is CASSSPGDRRRGEAFF. For the CDR3, the DNA is TGTGCCAGCAGCTCCCCCGGGGACAGGCGGAGGGGTGAAGCTTTCTTT.

This clonotype was recorded a few times. This chain uses TRBV12-3 or TRBV12-4 with TRBJ1-2, with D uncertain. The germline V and J ends were trimmed by 3 bases and 8 bases, with 13 bases remaining between them. The CDR3 contains 13 residues. CDR3 in amino acids: CASSFGRNFGYTF. CDR3 in DNA: TGTGCCAGCAGTTTCGGACGAAATTTCGGCTACACCTTC.

This clonotype was found a few times. The chain combines TRBV4-2 with TRBJ2-6; D perhaps matches TRBD2 (6 bases). CDR3 length equals 15 residues. CDR1 and CDR2 (germline): LGHNA, YNFKEQ. Deletions cut 4 bases from V and 0 bases from J, with 7 bases between. The chain's CDR3 is CASSREASGANVLTF. For the CDR3, the DNA is TGTGCCAGCAGCCGGGAGGCCTCTGGGGCCAACGTCCTGACTTTC.

This clonotype turned up a few times. An end of the junction differs from the germline gene, which may be a read error. The rearrangement links TRBV11-2 to TRBJ2-3; the match to TRBD2 covers 7 bases. Germline V gene data show CDR1 as SGHAT and CDR2 as FQNNGV. The CDR3 extends over 15 amino acids. The CDR3 sequence: CARSLDRTGAGTQYF. Written as DNA, the CDR3 is TGTGCCAGAAGCTTAGATCGAACCGGAGCGGGAACGCAGTATTTT.

The DNA for the CDR3 is TGTGCCAGCAGCCCCGAACCAGGGAGCGGGCATTCACCCCTCCACTTT. Translating gives CASSPEPGSGHSPLHF. The chain links TRBV4-2 to TRBJ1-6; D perhaps matches TRBD1 (5 bases). Trimming removed 4 bases from V and 8 bases from J, with 18 bases in between. Germline assignment: CDR1 LGHNA and CDR2 YNFKEQ. The CDR3 loop spans 16 amino acids.

The chain links TRBV25-1 to TRBJ2-7; D is ambiguous. V shed 6 bases and J shed 3 bases, with 12 bases lying between them. The CDR3 totals 13 residues. The V gene's germline CDR1 is MGHDK and CDR2 SYGVNS. The CDR3 DNA follows: TGTGCCAGCAGGGACGGGTTGGGCTACGAGCAGTACTTC. As protein: CASRDGLGYEQYF.

This clonotype was observed a few times. CDR3 bases: TGTGCCAGCAGCTCACGGGCTCTTAACTATGGCTACACCTTC. Its translation is CASSSRALNYGYTF. The chain has TRBV7-8 and TRBJ1-2; D unclear. From germline, CDR1 is SGHVS and CDR2 FQNEAQ. There are 14 residues in the CDR3. V was trimmed by 4 bases and J by 1 base, leaving 10 bases between them.

This clonotype was seen a few times. The V call is TRBV7-2, the J call TRBJ1-2; 9 bases map to TRBD1. Germline V gene data show CDR1 as SGHTA and CDR2 as FQGNSA. With V trimmed by 1 base and J by 6 bases, 12 bases remained unmatched. The CDR3 has 17 residues. CDR3 nucleotides: TGTGCCAGCAGCTTAGATTGGACAGGGGACCCGCTACATGGCTACACCTTC. Protein: CASSLDWTGDPLHGYTF.

The V and J genes are TRBV4-1 and TRBJ2-7, with a possible D match to TRBD2 (5 bases). The germline V gene has CDR1 MGHRA and CDR2 YSYEKL. The CDR3 is made up of 17 amino acids. V lost 0 bases and J 3 bases, leaving 18 bases between the germline ends. The CDR3 loop is CASSQDLGRMGDYEQYF. In DNA form, the CDR3 reads TGCGCCAGCAGCCAAGATCTTGGGCGGATGGGAGACTACGAGCAGTACTTC.

V usage is TRBV12-3 or TRBV12-4 and J usage is TRBJ2-6, with D unclear. The CDR3 runs 17 residues. V was shortened by 6 bases and J by 1 base, with 16 bases between the two germline ends. CDR3 coding DNA: TGTGCCAGCAGCGGAATTTCGGAATGGTCTGGGGCCAACGTCCTGACTTTC. Translating gives CASSGISEWSGANVLTF.

The V and J genes are TRBV19 and TRBJ1-4; 8 nucleotides line up with TRBD1. This CDR3 spans 13 amino acids. V dropped 3 bases and J dropped 8; count of bases not matched to a gene: 2. Germline assignment: CDR1 LNHDA and CDR2 SQIVND (reference sequence). The CDR3 sequence: CASSIRDREKLFF. The CDR3 bases are TGTGCCAGTAGTATCCGGGACAGGGAAAAACTGTTTTTT.

This clonotype was found a few times. The chain carries TRBV30 and TRBJ2-7; 8 bases are a match to TRBD1. Germline V gene lookup returns CDR1 GTSNPN and CDR2 SVGIG (reference sequence). With V trimmed by 5 bases and J by 1 base, 10 bases remained unmatched. This CDR3 is built from 15 residues. This chain's CDR3 is CAWEDTDRASYEQYF. The CDR3 bases are TGTGCCTGGGAGGATACGGACAGGGCATCCTACGAGCAGTACTTC.

The J gene is TRBJ2-7, the V gene TRBV20-1; 10 nucleotides line up with TRBD2. The CDR3 has 11 amino acids. Germline CDR1 and CDR2: DFQATT and SNEGSKA (reference sequence). Losses at the gene ends were 7 bases for V and 4 bases for J; bases not matched to a gene: 1. Written as DNA, the CDR3 is TGCAGTGTGGGACTAGCGTACGAGCAGTACTTC. This translates into CSVGLAYEQYF.

This clonotype has just a few counts. This chain links TRBV25-1 with TRBJ2-7; 11 nucleotides align to TRBD2. This CDR3 has 13 amino acids. Looked up from germline, CDR1 is MGHDK and CDR2 is SYGVNS. Trimming cost V 6 bases and J 10 bases; bases outside gene matches: 8. CDR3 sequence reads: CASRGTSGWEQYF. DNA of the CDR3: TGTGCCAGCAGGGGGACTAGCGGTTGGGAACAGTACTTC.

The V and J genes are TRBV6-4 and TRBJ2-1, with 8 bases that match TRBD2. Germline CDR1 reads MRHNA; CDR2 reads SNTAGT. CDR3 length equals 14 residues. V shed 3 bases, J shed 14 bases, and the junction held 12 bases outside the gene matches. For the CDR3, the DNA is TGTGCCAGCAGTGAAATCGGTGGCGGGGGGCAAAAGTTCTTC. It codes for CASSEIGGGGQKFF.

This chain uses TRBV20-1 with TRBJ1-2, with 9 bases aligning to TRBD1. Trimming took 7 bases from V and 4 from J; bases not matched to a gene: 13. The CDR3 is 15 residues long. Germline V gives CDR1 DFQATT, CDR2 SNEGSKA (reference sequence). The CDR3 DNA reads as TGCAGTGTACGCGATAGGGGACAGGGCATCTATGGCTACACCTTC. Protein product: CSVRDRGQGIYGYTF.

This rearrangement joins TRBV20-1 to TRBJ2-3; possible D gene TRBD2, 5 bases. CDR1 is DFQATT, CDR2 SNEGSKA, per germline (reference sequence). The CDR3 is 16 residues long. The V gene lost 0 bases and the J gene lost 6 bases, with 19 bases spanning the gap. DNA of the CDR3: TGCAGTGCTAGAGATCTGTCCCGGCGAGGGTCTGATACGCAGTATTTT. Amino acid sequence: CSARDLSRRGSDTQYF.

This clonotype has at least ten counts. The chain recombines TRBV6-2 or TRBV6-3 with TRBJ1-2, with D unclear. This CDR3 is built from 16 residues. V lost 6 bases and J lost 0, with 17 bases in between. The germline V gene has CDR1 MNHEY and CDR2 SVGEGT. CDR3 protein: CASSLGGRQANYGYTF. The DNA of the CDR3 is TGTGCCAGCAGCCTCGGTGGTAGGCAAGCTAACTATGGCTACACCTTC.

This clonotype has ten or more counts. The chain joins TRBV20-1 to TRBJ1-1; D not resolved. The CDR3 has 11 amino acids. Germline V lookup: CDR1 DFQATT, CDR2 SNEGSKA (reference sequence). The chain's CDR3 is CSGRMNTEAFF. In nucleotides, the CDR3 is TGCAGCGGTCGTATGAACACTGAAGCTTTCTTT.

This clonotype was seen a handful of times. This rearrangement joins TRBV15 to TRBJ2-7; D perhaps matches TRBD2 (5 bases). CDR1 LNHNV and CDR2 YYDKDF come from the germline V gene (reference sequence). There are 16 residues in the CDR3. V lost 4 bases to trimming and J lost 0 bases, with 16 bases between them. The DNA for the CDR3 is TGTGCCACCAGCACCGTACTAGGGCCCTACTCCTACGAGCAGTACTTC. As protein: CATSTVLGPYSYEQYF. Supplemented by reference TRBV15 and TRBJ2-7, the full variable domain reads DAMVIQNPRYQVTQFGKPVTLSCSQTLNHNVMYWYQQKSSQAPKLLFHYYDKDFNNEADTPDNFQSRRPNTSFCFLDIRSPGLGDTAMYLCATSTVLGPYSYEQYFGPGTRLTVT.

This clonotype was recorded a few times. The chain combines TRBV5-1 with TRBJ2-7, with 7 bases matching TRBD1. Germline assignment: CDR1 SGHRS and CDR2 YFSETQ. With V trimmed by 1 base and J by 3 bases, 7 bases remained unmatched. The CDR3 totals 15 residues. In DNA, the CDR3 is TGCGCCAGCAGCTTGACAACCGGGACAGTCTACGAGCAGTACTTC. Amino acid sequence: CASSLTTGTVYEQYF.

This clonotype has ten or more counts. The genes are TRBV7-8 and TRBJ2-3; 8 bases line up with TRBD2. The CDR3 has 16 amino acids. CDR1 is SGHVS and CDR2 is FQNEAQ in the germline V gene. V shed 5 bases and J 4 bases; nucleotides not matched to a gene: 11. Written as DNA, the CDR3 is TGTGCCAGCAGCCGCACCGGGACTAGGTACGCAGATACGCAGTATTTT. Its protein product is CASSRTGTRYADTQYF. Using reference TRBV7-8 and TRBJ2-3 for the parts outside the CDR3, the full variable domain is GAGVSQSPRYKVAKRGQDVALRCDPISGHVSLFWYQQALGQGPEFLTYFQNEAQLDKSGLPSDRFFAERPEGSVSTLKIQRTQQEDSAVYLCASSRTGTRYADTQYFGPGTRLTVL.

This clonotype was detected only a few times. The chain recombines TRBV30 with TRBJ1-5; D ambiguous. Germline CDR1 reads GTSNPN; CDR2 reads SVGIG (reference sequence). V was shortened by 0 bases and J by 4 bases, with 10 bases between the two germline ends. This CDR3 is built from 14 residues. The CDR3 is CAWSVRQPNQPQHF. In nucleotides, the CDR3 is TGTGCCTGGAGTGTACGGCAGCCAAATCAGCCCCAGCATTTT.

This clonotype showed up just a few times. The J gene is TRBJ2-3, the V gene TRBV11-2; D is ambiguous. Trimming removed 3 bases at V and 1 base at J, with 8 bases between. The CDR3 runs to 14 residues. Germline V gene data show CDR1 as SGHAT and CDR2 as FQNNGV. CDR3: CASSFSHGTDTQYF. For the CDR3, the DNA is TGTGCCAGCAGCTTTAGCCACGGCACAGATACGCAGTATTTT.

In its sample, this clonotype was seen a few times. The V call is TRBV10-2, the J call TRBJ2-1; 9 positions agree with TRBD2. Trimming cost V 7 bases and J 1 base; bases outside gene matches: 5. This CDR3 comprises 15 residues. CDR1 is WSHSY and CDR2 is SAAADI in the germline V gene. The CDR3 loop is CASTPSGRSYNEQFF. The CDR3 DNA reads as TGCGCCAGCACCCCCAGCGGGAGGTCCTACAATGAGCAGTTCTTC.

This clonotype was detected many times. The rearrangement links TRBV28 to TRBJ2-7, with TRBD2 as a possible D gene (6 bases). CDR3 size: 15 residues. V was pared by 4 bases and J by 0 bases, with 13 bases between. The germline V gene encodes CDR1 MDHEN and CDR2 SYDVKM. The CDR3 protein is CASSSIADSSYEQYF. CDR3 nucleotides: TGTGCCAGCAGTTCCATAGCGGATAGCTCCTACGAGCAGTACTTC.